This T cell receptor (beta chain) was obtained from a study of T cells in women clearing cervical HPV infection. For the study at large: Women with histologically confirmed HPV16-related CIN3 or worse, 2 with invasive cancer, served as cases.

From germline, CDR1 is SNHLY and CDR2 FYNNEI. The CDR3 length is 13 residues. Study outcomes and limitations: Repertoire richness, not evenness, was significantly elevated in CIN3+ cases versus controls. Cases and controls were distinguished at AUC 0.65 to 0.85 by richness and V genes.

MY09/MY11 PCR detected cervical HPV DNA; dot-blot assigned genotypes. The method was immunoSEQ multiplex PCR; TCRdb's version includes in-frame clones alone and lacks a portion of them. The sample data list about 36,000 clones. As to this clone: Its cognate antigen is unknown. Read data end 3 residues before the CDR3 end; the end is taken from the germline J gene.

This sequence was found in a woman aged 18 to 75 with a cervical HPV16 infection that either progressed to CIN3+ or cleared (not recorded which). The sequencing input was blood buffy coat. The rearrangement uses TRBV2 and TRBJ2-4; TRBD1 aligns across 7 bases. The covered CDR3 bases are TGTGCCAGCCAACTAAATATAGGGGGCGGT. This gives the protein CASQLNIGGG. The complete CDR3 protein is CASQLNIGGGQYF.